This T cell receptor (beta chain) was found in a study of T cell changes during pregnancy in multiple sclerosis. This table comes from immunoSEQ multiplex PCR, and its TCRdb copy is limited to in-frame clones, with some not included. The table shows about 32,000 clones, with approximately 90% occurring only once. This clone has only a few counts. The CDR3 contains 14 residues. In germline, CDR1 is PRHDT, CDR2 FYEKMQ (reference sequence). V gave up 3 bases and J gave up 4 bases, with 12 bases separating them. The source is a female donor with multiple sclerosis, enrolled in a pregnancy study. The V gene is TRBV13, the J gene TRBJ2-5; D ambiguous. Sequences were derived from CD8+ T cells from peripheral blood mononuclear cells, sampled in the first trimester of pregnancy. CDR3 in DNA: TGTGCCAGCAGCTTCTTGGTCAGATCAGAGACCCAGTACTTC. It translates to CASSFLVRSETQYF.